The 7 T cell receptor beta chains presented below share a single source sample, sequenced in a study of cytomegalovirus exposure and HLA in healthy donors. TCRdb keeps only in-frame clones here, not all; method: immunoSEQ multiplex PCR. Of about 150,000 clones detected, 70% to 90% appear once; the ten largest clones hold around 2.1%. Sequencing used PBMCs. Receptor source: a human donor in good health.

Here the CDR3 DNA reads TGTGCCACCAGCAGAGATCGGGGAGCGGTATTGGATGAAAAACTGTTTTTT. It yields the protein CATSRDRGAVLDEKLFF. The chain links TRBV15 to TRBJ1-4; D is ambiguous. The CDR3 totals 17 residues. The germline V gene encodes CDR1 LNHNV and CDR2 YYDKDF (reference sequence). V was shortened by 0 bases and J by 6 bases, with 17 bases between the two germline ends.

This rearrangement joins TRBV18 to TRBJ1-1; the D gene is possibly TRBD1 (6 bases). Germline V gene data show CDR1 as KGHSH and CDR2 as LQKENI. The ends were cut back, 2 bases at V and 8 bases at J, with 9 bases in the middle. This CDR3 spans 12 amino acids. This CDR3 is CASSPATGEAFF. The CDR3 DNA sequence: TGTGCCAGCTCACCAGCTACAGGGGAAGCTTTCTTT.

This chain uses TRBV19 with TRBJ1-1; D gene uncertain. V was cut by 7 bases and J by 9 bases, with 18 bases left in between. Germline CDR1 LNHDA, CDR2 SQIVND (reference sequence). The CDR3 contains 13 residues. Here the CDR3 reads CASNALQAGKAFF. The CDR3 coding sequence is TGTGCCAGTAACGCTCTTCAGGCAGGCAAAGCTTTCTTT.

This clone was seen only once. The chain joins TRBV2 to TRBJ1-4, with D unresolved. Germline values: CDR1 SNHLY, CDR2 FYNNEI. The CDR3 covers 15 residues. Trimming stripped 4 bases from V and 7 bases from J, with 16 bases between. The CDR3 spells CASSGETAGSEKLFF. In nucleotides, the CDR3 is TGTGCCAGCAGTGGGGAGACGGCGGGGAGTGAAAAACTGTTTTTT.

The rearrangement uses TRBV6-6 and TRBJ2-1, with 9 bases lining up with TRBD2. Trimming removed 6 bases from V and 7 bases from J; junction bases left unmatched: 7. Germline loops: CDR1 MNHNY, CDR2 SVGAGI (reference sequence). The CDR3 extends over 14 amino acids. The CDR3 protein is CASSSGTSSNEQFF. The DNA of the CDR3 is TGTGCCAGCAGCTCCGGGACTAGCAGTAATGAGCAGTTCTTC.

The CDR3 region is CASSLTSGGKTGELFF. The DNA of the CDR3 is TGTGCCAGCAGCTTAACGTCAGGGGGGAAAACCGGGGAGCTGTTTTTT. The genes are TRBV7-3 and TRBJ2-2, with a tentative D call TRBD1 (7 bases). CDR1 SGHTA and CDR2 FQGTGA come from the germline V gene. V shed 0 bases and J shed 5 bases, with 13 bases lying between them. This CDR3 has 16 residues.

The chain uses TRBV7-3 and TRBJ2-2, with a tentative D call TRBD2 (6 bases). V lost 5 bases and J lost 6, with 7 bases in between. CDR3 size: 12 residues. Germline lookup yields CDR1 SGHTA and CDR2 FQGTGA. The CDR3 DNA reads TGTGCCAGCAGCCGACTAGCCGGGGAGCTGTTTTTT. Protein: CASSRLAGELFF.